The TCR beta chain under discussion was sequenced for a study of shared clonotypes between healthy human individuals. An even split of each subset's genomic DNA across several immunoSEQ plates was performed. The method was immunoSEQ multiplex PCR; TCRdb's version includes in-frame clones alone and lacks a portion of them. The sample lists about 580,000 clones; roughly 98% were seen once. Cells designated naive CD8 were CD45RO-negative and were positively selected for CCR7, with terminally differentiated effector memory CD45RA+ cells excluded. This CDR3 is built from 14 residues. The junction had 5 bases not matched to a gene; V was cut back by 6 bases and J by 7 bases. Per germline, CDR1 SQVTM and CDR2 ANQGSEA.

What was sequenced was naive CD8+ T cells sorted from blood. The V gene is TRBV29-1, the J gene TRBJ2-1; 14 nucleotides agree with TRBD2. The TCR comes from a man aged 30-40 years in good health. In nucleotides, the CDR3 is TGCAGCGTCGGGACTAGCGGGAGACCAAATGAGCAGTTCTTC. Translation gives CSVGTSGRPNEQFF.